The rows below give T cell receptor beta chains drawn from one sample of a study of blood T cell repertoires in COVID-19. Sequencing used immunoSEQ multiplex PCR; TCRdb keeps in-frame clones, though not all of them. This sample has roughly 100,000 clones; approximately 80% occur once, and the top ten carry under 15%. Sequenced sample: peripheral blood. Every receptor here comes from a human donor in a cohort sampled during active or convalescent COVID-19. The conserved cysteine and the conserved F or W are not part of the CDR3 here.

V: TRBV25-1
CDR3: ASSDGLAGGTDTQY

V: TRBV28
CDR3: ASSLRDRGGRQH

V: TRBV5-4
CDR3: ASSLGLLGELF

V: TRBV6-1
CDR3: ASRETGVGADTQY

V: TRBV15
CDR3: ATSRGVNSNQPQH

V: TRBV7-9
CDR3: ASSPPVGGSYEQY

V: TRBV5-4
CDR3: ASSLATRNYGYT

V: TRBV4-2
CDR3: ASSRNRDRGAAAPETQY

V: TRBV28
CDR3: ASSPLRGSGANVLT

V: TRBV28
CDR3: ASSWEGPQH

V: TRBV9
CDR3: ASSVSGPETQY

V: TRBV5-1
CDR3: ASSLRTGAGETQY

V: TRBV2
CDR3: ASSEAWGNYGYT

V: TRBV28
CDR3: ASSISRTGIQPQH

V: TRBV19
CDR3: ASSTFGGGHTEAF

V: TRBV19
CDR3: ASSSAGTNYEQY

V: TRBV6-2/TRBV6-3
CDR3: ASSTPGGGPYNEQF

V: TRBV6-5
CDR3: ASSTGQANSPLH

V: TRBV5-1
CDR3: ASSFGGEKLF

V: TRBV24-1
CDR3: ATSGRDRGRGGYT

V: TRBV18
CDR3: ASSPVGQGSYEQY

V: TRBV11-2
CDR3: ASSRDRGEAF

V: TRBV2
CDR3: ASSELQGRGTEAF

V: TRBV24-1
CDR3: ATSEGGSYEQY

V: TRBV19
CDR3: ASSQNWRGSSYEQY

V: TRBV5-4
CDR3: ASSLRQGRYEQY

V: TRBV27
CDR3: ASSLRGQGSPLH

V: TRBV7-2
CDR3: ASNPTGQGRTLH

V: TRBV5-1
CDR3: ASSLDNAYNEQF

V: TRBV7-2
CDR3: ASSLVGGVETQY

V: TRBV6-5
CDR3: ASSRGDEQF

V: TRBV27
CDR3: ASSLREQGYGYT

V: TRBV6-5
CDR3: ASSYLTGGVAEAF

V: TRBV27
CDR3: ATPLDKNYEQY

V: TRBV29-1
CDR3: SVNLAGGFNEQF

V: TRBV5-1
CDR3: ASSEEGGSGNTIY

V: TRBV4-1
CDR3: ASSHVDRGQNTEAF

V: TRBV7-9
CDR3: ASSPPSGGGIYEQY

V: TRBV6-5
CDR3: ASSYYGGGTDTQY

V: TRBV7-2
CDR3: ASSLGGTEETQY

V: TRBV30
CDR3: AWSGTGDNEKLF

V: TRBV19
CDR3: ASSMPGITEAF

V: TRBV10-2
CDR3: ASRGEGNQPQH

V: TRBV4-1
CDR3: ASSLGTDTQY

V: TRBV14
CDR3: ASSHRDDRDRVGNTIY